This section outlines one TCR beta chain sequence together with its context. The CDR3 runs 13 residues. V dropped 6 bases and J dropped 0 bases, with 8 bases sitting between them. The sample originates from a study of blood T cell repertoires in COVID-19. Study-level background: The United States, Italy and Spain were the sources of the acute and convalescent COVID-19 samples.

Only in-frame clones appear in the TCRdb table, and some are missing; sequencing was by immunoSEQ multiplex PCR. The sample has 78,000 or so clones, 82% seen once. The TCR originated in an older man with acute or convalescent COVID-19. Source material: peripheral blood. The chain is built from TRBV12-3 or TRBV12-4 and TRBJ1-1; no firm D call. CDR3 coding DNA: TGTGCCAGCAGCCCCTATATGAACACTGAAGCTTTCTTT. Encoded protein: CASSPYMNTEAFF.